These 19 T cell receptor beta chains originate from one sample sequenced in a study of lymphopenia after photon versus proton radiotherapy. The repertoire was sequenced with immunoSEQ multiplex PCR; TCRdb's copy has only in-frame clones and lacks some. In the table there are about 28,000 clones, approximately 85% of which are singletons. Specimen: peripheral blood, collected from a patient treated with photon-based radiotherapy. The receptors were gathered from a man between 50 and 59 years old with gastric cancer.

The chain carries TRBV9 and TRBJ1-3; D gene ambiguous. This CDR3 is built from 16 residues. The germline V gene has CDR1 SGDLS and CDR2 YYNGEE. Deletions cut 1 base from V and 4 bases from J, with 15 bases between. CDR3 amino acids: CASSVTPDLGGNTIYF. The CDR3 nucleotides read TGTGCCAGCAGCGTAACGCCGGACCTAGGAGGAAACACCATATATTTT.

The chain links TRBV27 to TRBJ1-2; D is possibly TRBD1 (6 bases). The CDR3 contains 17 residues. The V gene's germline CDR1 is MNHEY and CDR2 SMNVEV (reference sequence). V lost 2 bases, J lost 8 bases, and 24 bases lay in between. The CDR3 region is CASSLDFPRGASRGYTF. The CDR3 nucleotides read TGTGCCAGCAGTTTAGATTTTCCGAGGGGGGCGTCCAGGGGCTACACCTTC.

The rearrangement links TRBV10-3 to TRBJ1-5, with D maybe TRBD1 (6 bases). This CDR3 region has 15 residues. The germline gives CDR1 ENHRY, CDR2 SYGVKD. Trimming pared 5 bases from V and 7 bases from J, leaving 18 bases between. DNA of the CDR3: TGTGCCATCAGTTCGGAAGGGGGGGCGTACCAGCCCCAGCATTTT. Protein sequence: CAISSEGGAYQPQHF.

The gene calls are TRBV7-3 and TRBJ2-3; D uncertain. CDR3 length: 16 amino acids. Germline assignment: CDR1 SGHTA and CDR2 FQGTGA. V shed 2 bases and J shed 4 bases, with 16 bases lying between them. CDR3 residues: CASSLRASQDPDTQYF. CDR3 nucleotide sequence: TGTGCCAGCAGCTTACGCGCCAGTCAGGATCCAGATACGCAGTATTTT.

This sequence joins TRBV30 and TRBJ2-7; 7 bases line up with TRBD1. The CDR3 consists of 15 residues. V was clipped by 2 bases and J by 5 bases; unmatched bases: 12. From germline, CDR1 is GTSNPN and CDR2 SVGIG (reference sequence). The CDR3 spells CAWSLPGQGGHEQYF. The CDR3 DNA sequence: TGTGCCTGGAGTCTACCGGGACAAGGGGGCCACGAGCAGTACTTC.

The CDR3 sequence: CASSLDGGNYGYTF. DNA for the CDR3: TGCGCCAGCAGCTTGGATGGAGGGAACTATGGCTACACCTTC. V and J are TRBV5-1 and TRBJ1-2; D gene ambiguous. This CDR3 spans 14 amino acids. Trimming removed 0 bases from V and 2 bases from J, with 8 bases in between. Germline CDR1 reads SGHRS; CDR2 reads YFSETQ.

This chain connects TRBV6-6 to TRBJ2-2; TRBD2 aligns across 8 bases. This CDR3 is 16 amino acids long. The junction had 8 bases not matched to a gene; V was cut back by 2 bases and J by 6 bases. Germline CDR1 MNHNY, CDR2 SVGAGI (reference sequence). The CDR3 nucleotides read TGTGCCAGCAGTTACCCTCCCACAGCGGGGGCCGGGGAGCTGTTTTTT. Translating it yields CASSYPPTAGAGELFF.

This clone occurred once. This sequence joins TRBV23-1 and TRBJ1-3; 8 positions match TRBD1. TRBV23-1 is an ORF, and what it does is uncertain. Trimming cost V 0 bases and J 8 bases; bases outside gene matches: 9. The CDR3 contains 16 residues. The DNA of the CDR3 is TGCGCCAGCAGTCAATCTACCGGGACAGGACGTGACACCATATATTTT. Translated: CASSQSTGTGRDTIYF.

The chain links TRBV27 to TRBJ2-1; D perhaps matches TRBD1 (6 bases). The CDR3 consists of 15 residues. Per germline, CDR1 MNHEY and CDR2 SMNVEV (reference sequence). Trimming took off 5 bases at V and 2 bases at J, with 13 bases between the two ends. Written as DNA, the CDR3 is TGTGCCAGCAGTGAACAGGGTTTACCCTACAATGAGCAGTTCTTC. Translated, it gives CASSEQGLPYNEQFF.

J is TRBJ1-2 and V is TRBV14, with D possibly TRBD1 on 5 matching bases. There are 12 residues in the CDR3. The germline CDR1 and CDR2 sequences are SGHDN and FVKESK. The V gene lost 3 bases and the J gene lost 8 bases, with 10 bases spanning the gap. The CDR3 region is CASSHRDRGYTF. CDR3 DNA: TGTGCCAGCAGCCATCGGGACCGAGGCTACACCTTC.

Concerning this clone itself: Sequence at one end of the junction differs from germline and may be a read error. Written as DNA, the CDR3 is TGTGCCAGCAGCGCCCGTGGGGCAGATTACAATGAACAGTTCTTC. Its translation: CASSARGADYNEQFF. This chain uses TRBV5-8 with TRBJ2-1, with D possibly matching TRBD1 (5 bases). CDR3 length: 15 residues. Germline-derived CDR1 and CDR2 are SGHTS and YDEGEE.

CDR3: CASSQAQGGGGATGELFF. In DNA, the CDR3 is TGCGCCAGCAGCCAAGCTCAGGGTGGCGGGGGGGCCACCGGGGAGCTGTTTTTT. The J gene is TRBJ2-2, the V gene TRBV4-3; 9 nucleotides match TRBD2. The CDR3 has 18 amino acids. Trimming at V came to 1 base and at J to 4 bases, leaving 10 bases not matched to a gene. CDR1 is LGHNA and CDR2 is YSLEER in the germline V gene.

The chain combines TRBV29-1 with TRBJ2-5, with TRBD2 matching over 8 bases. V gave up 8 bases and J gave up 1 base; unmatched junction bases: 6. This CDR3 has 13 amino acids. The germline V gene has CDR1 SQVTM and CDR2 ANQGSEA. CDR3 amino acids: CSTWRGVQETQYF. CDR3 bases: TGCAGCACATGGCGGGGGGTCCAAGAGACCCAGTACTTC. Filled out from reference TRBV29-1 and TRBJ2-5, the complete variable domain reads SAVISQKPSRDICQRGTSLTIQCQVDSQVTMMFWYRQQPGQSLTLIATANQGSEATYESGFVIDKFPISRPNLTFSTLTVSNMSPEDSSIYLCSTWRGVQETQYFGPGTRLLVL.

The V call is TRBV21-1, the J call TRBJ1-5. TRBV21-1 is listed as a pseudogene. The CDR3 is 13 residues long. In DNA form, the CDR3 reads TGTGCCAGCAGCAAACTACGCTTTCAGCCCCAGCATTTT. Translation gives CASSKLRFQPQHF.

V and J are TRBV6-1 and TRBJ2-7; no clear D gene. This CDR3 spans 13 amino acids. V was shortened by 4 bases and J by 0 bases, with 7 bases between the two germline ends. Germline values: CDR1 MNHNS, CDR2 SASEGT. The CDR3 bases are TGTGCCAGCAGTGCGGAGAGCTCCTACGAGCAGTACGTC. Encoded protein: CASSAESSYEQYV.

Remarks on this clone: The DNA is omitted, as the CDR3 cannot be located on it reliably, and the CDR3 follows TCRdb's listing. The rearrangement uses TRBV21-1 and TRBJ1-1. TRBV21-1 is described as a pseudogene. Termini included, the CDR3 measures 15 amino acids. The CDR3: CASSFRVAGGSLAFF.

The chain uses TRBV18 and TRBJ2-7; D unclear. Germline values: CDR1 KGHSH, CDR2 LQKENI. Trimming removed 3 bases from V and 6 bases from J, with 9 bases in between. CDR3 length: 12 amino acids. CDR3 DNA: TGTGCCAGCTCACCGTCGGGTTCCGAGCAGTACTTC. Its protein is CASSPSGSEQYF.

The V and J genes are TRBV10-3 and TRBJ1-3, with D perhaps matching TRBD1 (6 bases). This CDR3 contains 15 residues. V was trimmed by 6 bases and J by 0 bases, leaving 12 bases between them. The germline CDR1 and CDR2 sequences are ENHRY and SYGVKD. This CDR3 is CAIRKDRLSGNTIYF. CDR3 DNA sequence: TGTGCCATCAGAAAAGACAGGCTCTCTGGAAACACCATATATTTT.

The chain is built from TRBV6-1 and TRBJ1-2; D perhaps matches TRBD1 (5 bases). The germline V and J ends were trimmed by 1 base and 7 bases, with 7 bases remaining between them. CDR1 is MNHNS, CDR2 SASEGT, per germline. The CDR3 covers 12 residues. CDR3 DNA: TGTGCCAGCAGTGAAGTTACAGGTGGCTACACCTTC. Translation gives CASSEVTGGYTF.